Listed here are 32 T cell receptor beta chains from one sample, sequenced in a study of post-analysis software for immune sequencing data. Built from TCR beta cDNA, the libraries had unique molecular identifiers in them. TCRdb passed the PCR reads through MiXCR, listing each CDR3 protein once. This sample yields around 500,000 distinct CDR3 sequences, of which around 36% are seen a single time; around 6% belongs to the top ten. General observations from the study: Controls showed lower frequencies than patients for roughly five TRBV segments, and TRBV5-6, TRBV5-1 and TRBV20-1 were among these.

Their cognate antigens are unknown. Sample: blood. The receptors were gathered from a girl aged 2 to 17 with multiple sclerosis.

Points on this clonotype: A much more abundant neighbour one base away suggests this may be a read error. This rearrangement joins TRBV6-5 to TRBJ2-5, with TRBD2 as a possible D gene (5 bases). Looked up from germline, CDR1 is MNHEY and CDR2 is SVGAGI. The CDR3 extends over 14 amino acids. The CDR3 region is CTSSKRAYQETQYF. The CDR3 DNA is TGTACCAGCAGTAAGAGGGCGTACCAAGAGACCCAGTACTTC.

This clonotype was seen more than once but under ten times. V is TRBV10-2 and J is TRBJ2-7, with 10 bases matching TRBD1. Germline CDR1 reads WSHSY; CDR2 reads SAAADI. This CDR3 contains 16 residues. Unmatched junction bases numbered 9, after V lost 5 bases and J lost 2 bases. The CDR3 sequence: CASSTPGQGPTYEQYF. CDR3 sequence (DNA): TGCGCCAGCAGTACGCCGGGACAGGGGCCGACCTACGAGCAGTACTTC.

This clonotype was detected a few times. The chain carries TRBV2 and TRBJ2-1; D unclear. This CDR3 is 12 amino acids long. The V end lost 6 bases, the J end lost 5 bases, and 8 bases lay between the germline ends. The germline CDR1 and CDR2 sequences are SNHLY and FYNNEI. The CDR3 protein is CASSGLDNEQFF. In nucleotides, the CDR3 is TGTGCCAGCAGCGGGCTGGACAATGAGCAGTTCTTC.

V is TRBV4-2 and J is TRBJ2-3; TRBD2 matches at 7 bases. Trimming removed 1 base from V and 5 bases from J; junction bases left unmatched: 12. CDR1 and CDR2 (germline): LGHNA, YNFKEQ. CDR3 size: 17 residues. The chain's CDR3 is CASSQVSLAEGQDTQYF. In DNA form, the CDR3 reads TGTGCCAGCAGCCAAGTTAGTCTAGCGGAGGGTCAAGATACGCAGTATTTT.

This clonotype was counted between two and nine times. The chain couples TRBV12-3 or TRBV12-4 to TRBJ2-7; 10 bases are a match to TRBD1. The CDR3 extends over 17 amino acids. Losses at the gene ends were 1 base for V and 2 bases for J; bases not matched to a gene: 8. The CDR3 region has the DNA TGTGCCAGCAGTTTAGGCCCGGGACAGGGGCCACCCTACGAGCAGTACTTC. Amino acids: CASSLGPGQGPPYEQYF.

A few counts support this clonotype. The chain recombines TRBV6-2 or TRBV6-3 with TRBJ1-4, with 7 bases matching TRBD1. Germline CDR1 reads MNHEY; CDR2 reads SVGEGT. This CDR3 has 18 amino acids. V shed 6 bases and J 0 bases; nucleotides not matched to a gene: 13. The CDR3 spells CASSRLQGPPATNEKLFF. The DNA of the CDR3 is TGTGCCAGCAGCCGCTTACAGGGGCCTCCCGCAACTAATGAAAAACTGTTTTTT.

This clonotype appeared many times. This rearrangement joins TRBV20-1 to TRBJ2-5, with D unresolved. The CDR3 length is 16 residues. Germline V lookup: CDR1 DFQATT, CDR2 SNEGSKA (reference sequence). The V end lost 0 bases, the J end lost 2 bases, and 16 bases lay between the germline ends. CDR3 DNA sequence: TGCAGTGCTAGAGATCAAGGCCTGTCAAATCAAGAGACCCAGTACTTC. This codes for CSARDQGLSNQETQYF.

This clonotype was seen many times. The V and J genes are TRBV13 and TRBJ2-7, with D possibly being TRBD1 or TRBD2 (5 bases each). CDR3 size: 15 residues. The germline CDR1 and CDR2 sequences are PRHDT and FYEKMQ (reference sequence). The ends were cut back, 1 base at V and 0 bases at J, with 10 bases in the middle. CDR3 protein: CASSLVGPSSYEQYF. The CDR3 DNA reads TGTGCCAGCAGCTTAGTGGGACCGTCCTCCTACGAGCAGTACTTC.

The chain recombines TRBV3-1 with TRBJ1-1; D possibly corresponds to TRBD1 (6 bases). This CDR3 region has 13 residues. Trimming took off 4 bases at V and 9 bases at J, with 15 bases between the two ends. The germline gives CDR1 LGHDT, CDR2 YNNKEL (reference sequence). The CDR3 here is CASSPSGGQQAFF. The DNA of the CDR3 is TGTGCCAGCAGCCCTTCCGGGGGGCAGCAAGCTTTCTTT.

The CDR3 region is CASRLTPDYNSPLHF. The CDR3 DNA reads as TGTGCCAGCAGGCTGACACCTGACTATAATTCACCCCTCCACTTT. The V call is TRBV28, the J call TRBJ1-6, with D hard to call. Looked up from germline, CDR1 is MDHEN and CDR2 is SYDVKM. The CDR3 covers 15 residues. V was clipped by 6 bases and J by 3 bases, with 12 bases between them. The full variable domain, in which reference TRBV28 and TRBJ1-6 provide the parts outside the CDR3, is DVKVTQSSRYLVKRTGEKVFLECVQDMDHENMFWYRQDPGLGLRLIYFSYDVKMKEKGDIPEGYSVSREKKERFSLILESASTNQTSMYLCASRLTPDYNSPLHFGNGTRLTVT.

This clonotype has only a few counts. The chain recombines TRBV4-1 with TRBJ2-7; D is ambiguous. Germline values: CDR1 MGHRA, CDR2 YSYEKL. V lost 1 base and J lost 2, with 6 bases in between. This CDR3 has 13 amino acids. CDR3 residues: CASSQALTYEQYF. The DNA for the CDR3 is TGCGCCAGCAGCCAAGCTCTGACCTACGAGCAGTACTTC.

CDR3 sequence: CIPERADGEAFF. For the CDR3, the DNA is TGCATCCCGGAGAGGGCAGACGGTGAAGCTTTCTTT. This chain uses TRBV20-1 with TRBJ1-1; no clear D. The CDR3 length is 12 residues. The germline V gene has CDR1 DFQATT and CDR2 SNEGSKA (reference sequence).

In its sample, this clonotype was seen a few times. The genes are TRBV29-1 and TRBJ2-1; D unresolved. Per germline, CDR1 SQVTM and CDR2 ANQGSEA. This CDR3 region has 9 residues. Trimming shortened V by 4 bases and J by 10 bases, and 5 bases separated the two germline ends. The CDR3 sequence is CSVVEEQFF. CDR3 sequence (DNA): TGCAGCGTTGTGGAAGAGCAGTTCTTC.

The chain employs TRBV6-5 and TRBJ2-6; D may be TRBD1 (5 bases). CDR3 length: 19 amino acids. In germline, CDR1 is MNHEY, CDR2 SVGAGI. V gave up 2 bases and J gave up 1 base, with 18 bases separating them. The CDR3 DNA is TGTGCCAGCAGTTACCATATAACAGGTTACGGATCTGGGGCCAACGTCCTGACTTTC. This translates into CASSYHITGYGSGANVLTF.

This CDR3 reads CASSPSLGYNYGYTF. In DNA, the CDR3 is TGTGCCAGCAGCCCCTCCTTGGGCTATAACTATGGCTACACCTTC. V gene TRBV7-8 combines with J gene TRBJ1-2, with D unresolved. Germline values: CDR1 SGHVS, CDR2 FQNEAQ. The CDR3 has 15 residues. The V and J ends lost 5 bases and 1 base respectively, with 14 bases between them.

A word on this clonotype: The junction departs from germline at one end; a sequencing error may be responsible. The chain carries TRBV27 and TRBJ2-1; perhaps TRBD2 as D (6 bases). The CDR3 is made up of 16 amino acids. CDR1 is MNHEY and CDR2 is SMNVEV in the germline V gene (reference sequence). Here the CDR3 DNA reads TGTGTCAGCAGTTTATCGGGTCGTAGCGGATACAATGAGCAGTTCTTC. Encoded protein: CVSSLSGRSGYNEQFF.

This clonotype occurred a few times. V and J are TRBV6-5 and TRBJ1-3, with D perhaps TRBD1 (6 bases). Trimming removed 5 bases at V and 0 bases at J, with 14 bases between. Germline V gene sequence: CDR1 MNHEY, CDR2 SVGAGI. The CDR3 consists of 16 residues. CDR3 nucleotide sequence: TGTGCCAGCAGTCCCCAAACGGGACACTCTGGAAACACCATATATTTT. As protein: CASSPQTGHSGNTIYF.

This clonotype was seen only a few times. The rearrangement links TRBV5-6 to TRBJ1-2, with 8 bases aligning to TRBD1. Germline loops: CDR1 SGHDT, CDR2 YYEEEE. V shed 4 bases and J 5 bases; nucleotides not matched to a gene: 13. CDR3 length: 16 amino acids. CDR3: CASSAGQDLRVYGYTF. The CDR3 DNA sequence: TGTGCCAGCAGCGCGGGACAGGACCTTAGGGTTTATGGCTACACCTTC. Using reference TRBV5-6 and TRBJ1-2 for the parts outside the CDR3, the full variable domain is DAGVTQSPTHLIKTRGQQVTLRCSPKSGHDTVSWYQQALGQGPQFIFQYYEEEERQRGNFPDRFSGHQFPNYSSELNVNALLLGDSALYLCASSAGQDLRVYGYTFGSGTRLTVV.

The chain uses TRBV11-2 and TRBJ2-5, with D unclear. The CDR3 is 14 amino acids. The ends were cut back, 1 base at V and 3 bases at J, with 9 bases in the middle. Germline CDR1 and CDR2: SGHAT and FQNNGV. The CDR3 sequence is CASSLVLSEETQYF. Written as DNA, the CDR3 is TGTGCCAGCAGCTTAGTATTATCGGAAGAGACCCAGTACTTC.

This clonotype turned up a few times. This chain connects TRBV24-1 to TRBJ2-7; possible D gene TRBD2, 6 bases. Between the trimmed V and J ends, which lost 4 bases and 6 bases, there was a span of 12 bases. Germline CDR1 and CDR2: KGHDR and SFDVKD. The CDR3 contains 13 residues. The CDR3: CATSEIGGVEQYF. CDR3 nucleotides: TGTGCCACCAGTGAAATTGGAGGGGTCGAGCAGTACTTC.

The CDR3 region has the DNA TGTGCCAGCAGCCAACTAGCGGGGGGCCCCAACGAGCAGTACTTC. Amino acid sequence: CASSQLAGGPNEQYF. The chain combines TRBV3-1 with TRBJ2-7, with 11 nucleotides matching TRBD2. Germline values: CDR1 LGHDT, CDR2 YNNKEL (reference sequence). The V gene end was trimmed by 2 bases and the J gene end by 5 bases; junction bases not matched to a gene: 5. The CDR3 covers 15 residues.

Note on this clonotype: At one end, the junction sequence differs from germline, possibly due to a read error. V gene TRBV20-1 combines with J gene TRBJ1-5, with D unclear. The CDR3 consists of 14 residues. Germline CDR1 DFQATT, CDR2 SNEGSKA (reference sequence). The CDR3 region has the DNA TGCTGTGCTAGTGGAGGGATTGGCAATCAGCCCCAGCATTTT. Translating it yields CCASGGIGNQPQHF.

This clonotype appeared a few times. The chain couples TRBV20-1 to TRBJ2-1; the D gene is possibly TRBD2 (7 bases). The germline V gene has CDR1 DFQATT and CDR2 SNEGSKA (reference sequence). This CDR3 is built from 11 residues. V lost 8 bases and J 7 bases, leaving 12 bases between the germline ends. CDR3 in DNA: TGCAGTCCGAGGGGGGGGAATGAGCAGTTCTTC. It translates to CSPRGGNEQFF.

The V gene is TRBV7-6, the J gene TRBJ1-2, with D perhaps TRBD1 (6 bases). This CDR3 is 15 amino acids long. Looked up from germline, CDR1 is SGHVS and CDR2 is FNYEAQ. Trimming took off 10 bases at V and 7 bases at J, with 25 bases between the two ends. The CDR3: CATSQGRGALGGYTF. The CDR3 nucleotides read TGTGCCACGTCCCAGGGACGGGGGGCTTTGGGTGGCTACACCTTC.

This sequence joins TRBV15 and TRBJ1-1, with a possible D match to TRBD1 (5 bases). This CDR3 region has 14 residues. Trimming removed 3 bases at V and 1 base at J, with 9 bases between. Germline values: CDR1 LNHNV, CDR2 YYDKDF (reference sequence). The CDR3: CATSRDTGNTEAFF. The CDR3 bases are TGTGCCACCAGCAGGGACACGGGGAACACTGAAGCTTTCTTT. Based on the CDR3 plus reference TRBV15 and TRBJ1-1, the full variable domain is DAMVIQNPRYQVTQFGKPVTLSCSQTLNHNVMYWYQQKSSQAPKLLFHYYDKDFNNEADTPDNFQSRRPNTSFCFLDIRSPGLGDTAMYLCATSRDTGNTEAFFGQGTRLTVV.

This rearrangement joins TRBV5-4 to TRBJ1-2; 8 bases are a match to TRBD1. This CDR3 spans 16 amino acids. J lost 2 bases, V lost 4 bases, and 10 bases had no gene match. Germline V CDR1 and CDR2: SGHNT, YYREEE (reference sequence). Here the CDR3 reads CASSPDRDRPNYGYTF. The CDR3 DNA sequence: TGTGCCAGCAGCCCGGACCGGGACAGGCCCAACTATGGCTACACCTTC.

The V and J genes are TRBV18 and TRBJ2-7; 7 positions match TRBD1. Germline values: CDR1 KGHSH, CDR2 LQKENI. The CDR3 consists of 14 residues. The V gene end was trimmed by 3 bases and the J gene end by 0 bases; junction bases not matched to a gene: 2. The CDR3 nucleotides read TGTGCCAGCTCACCCGGGACAGCCTCCTACGAGCAGTACTTC. This sequence encodes CASSPGTASYEQYF.

This clonotype has just a few counts. This chain connects TRBV3-1 to TRBJ2-7; D possibly corresponds to TRBD1 (6 bases). The CDR3 contains 11 residues. Trimming cost V 4 bases and J 10 bases, with 11 bases left between them. Germline values: CDR1 LGHDT, CDR2 YNNKEL (reference sequence). The CDR3 bases are TGTGCCAGCAGCCTAAACAGGGACCAGTACTTC. It yields the protein CASSLNRDQYF.

Turning to this clonotype: The germline gene is not matched at one end of the junction; a read error may be the cause. The CDR3 DNA reads as TGCAGTGCTAGTATCCTAGCGGGGGCCCAAAACACTCAGTACTTC. Translated: CSASILAGAQNTQYF. This chain uses TRBV20-1 with TRBJ2-4; TRBD2 agrees at 10 bases. Germline CDR1 DFQATT, CDR2 SNEGSKA (reference sequence). The CDR3 contains 15 residues.

The chain has TRBV14 and TRBJ1-4, with D maybe TRBD1 (6 bases). Looked up from germline, CDR1 is SGHDN and CDR2 is FVKESK. Trimming left V 2 bases short and J 8 bases short, with 9 bases between. The CDR3 extends over 13 amino acids. In DNA form, the CDR3 reads TGTGCCAGCAGCCAACTCGGGACAGAAAAACTGTTTTTT. Translated: CASSQLGTEKLFF.

This clonotype was picked up a small number of times. The V and J genes are TRBV4-1 and TRBJ2-1; a weak D match, TRBD1 (5 bases). V lost 4 bases and J lost 8, with 24 bases in between. This CDR3 is built from 17 residues. Germline CDR1 and CDR2: MGHRA and YSYEKL. The CDR3 region is CASSPGQTVKGIYEQFF. CDR3 sequence (DNA): TGCGCCAGCAGCCCCGGCCAGACGGTCAAGGGGATATATGAGCAGTTCTTC.

This clonotype was seen a few times. The genes are TRBV24-1 and TRBJ2-7, with D possibly being TRBD2 (5 bases). The germline V gene encodes CDR1 KGHDR and CDR2 SFDVKD. Trimming pared 7 bases from V and 7 bases from J, leaving 13 bases between. CDR3 length: 12 amino acids. As DNA, the CDR3 is TGTGCCACCAGGGGAGCCGGGGAGGAGCAGTACTTC. This codes for CATRGAGEEQYF.